This T cell receptor beta chain was profiled in a study of blood T cells in healthy people across ages. Study findings and constraints: Estimated diversity across one million T cells was deemed an underestimate. Per million T cells, TCR beta diversity dropped about linearly as age rose.

A sample-barcoded 5' primer and a J-beta primer mix were used in a second PCR of roughly 6 to 11 cycles. Each cDNA was tagged by a template-switch adaptor containing 12 random nucleotides. TCRdb processed the 5' RACE reads anew with MiXCR; each CDR3 protein has one entry. The top ten hold around 10% of the sample, which has under 700,000 distinct CDR3 sequences, around 24% seen once. This CDR3 spans 15 amino acids. After removal of 3 bases from V and 2 bases from J, the junction contained 3 bases not matched to a gene. Germline V gives CDR1 SQVTM, CDR2 ANQGSEA. Comment on this clonotype: The antigen is undetermined.

This same sample was also part of a study on T cells of mothers and their children. From that second work: Relative to unrelated pairs, biologically related mother-child dyads exhibited marginally greater, non-significant overlap.

This chain uses TRBV29-1 with TRBJ2-1, with 11 bases identical to TRBD2. Sequencing was carried out using blood. The clonotype comes from a boy aged 5-17 years in good health. CDR3 nucleotides: TGCAGCGTTGACCTAGCGGGAGGACCCTACAATGAGCAGTTCTTC. Encoded protein: CSVDLAGGPYNEQFF.